This TCR beta chain was identified during a study of blood T cell repertoires in COVID-19. Libraries were prepared by immunoSEQ multiplex PCR; TCRdb keeps only in-frame clonotypes and omits some of them. Of some 250,000 clones in the sample, around 85% were seen once. Trimming pared 6 bases from V and 0 bases from J, leaving 11 bases between. The CDR3 covers 15 residues. Germline loops: CDR1 SNHLY, CDR2 FYNNEI. In its sample, this clone was seen a few times. V gene TRBV2 combines with J gene TRBJ2-2; unclear D gene. This receptor was taken from a woman younger than 45 who had recovered from COVID-19. Sequenced input: peripheral blood. The CDR3 coding sequence is TGTGCCAGCAGCCCCCTTACAACGAACACCGGGGAGCTGTTTTTT. Translated, it gives CASSPLTTNTGELFF.